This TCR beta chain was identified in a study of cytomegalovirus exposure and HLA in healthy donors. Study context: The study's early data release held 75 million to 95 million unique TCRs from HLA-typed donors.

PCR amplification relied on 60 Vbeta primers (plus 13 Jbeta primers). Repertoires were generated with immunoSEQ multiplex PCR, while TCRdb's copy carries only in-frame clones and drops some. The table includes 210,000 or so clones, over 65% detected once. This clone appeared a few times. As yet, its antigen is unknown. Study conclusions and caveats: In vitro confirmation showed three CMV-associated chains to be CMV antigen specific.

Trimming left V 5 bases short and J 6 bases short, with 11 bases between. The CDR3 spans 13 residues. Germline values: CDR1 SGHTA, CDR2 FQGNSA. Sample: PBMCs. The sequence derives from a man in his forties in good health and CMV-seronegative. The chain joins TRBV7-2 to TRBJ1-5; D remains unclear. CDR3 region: CASSPRAGQPQHF. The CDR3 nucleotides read TGTGCCAGCAGCCCAAGGGCGGGTCAGCCCCAGCATTTT.